These 19 T cell receptor beta chains were all obtained from the same sample, sequenced in a study of blood T cell repertoires in COVID-19. Some clones are missing from TCRdb's copy, which holds only in-frame ones; the method was immunoSEQ multiplex PCR. The sample contains tens of thousands of clones, 70% to 85% of which appear only once. What was sequenced was peripheral blood. The source of these receptors is a human donor in a cohort sampled during active COVID-19.

The CDR3 reads CASSPEPGQPQHF. The CDR3 DNA is TGTGCCAGCAGCCCCGAACCAGGCCAGCCCCAGCATTTT. The chain uses TRBV7-9 and TRBJ1-5; no definite D call. Trimming pared 5 bases from V and 7 bases from J, leaving 12 bases between. This CDR3 contains 13 residues. Germline lookup yields CDR1 SEHNR and CDR2 FQNEAQ (reference sequence).

The chain couples TRBV23-1 to TRBJ2-1; 8 bases map to TRBD1. TRBV23-1 is an ORF, and what it does is uncertain. This CDR3 has 14 amino acids. V dropped 10 bases and J dropped 3; count of bases not matched to a gene: 8. The DNA for the CDR3 is TGCGCCACCCTCGGGACAGGCAACTACAATGAGCAGTTCTTC. This sequence encodes CATLGTGNYNEQFF.

This chain uses TRBV7-9 with TRBJ1-1; D may be TRBD1 (5 bases). The CDR3 is 13 amino acids. From germline, CDR1 is SEHNR and CDR2 FQNEAQ (reference sequence). The V end was cut by 2 bases, the J end by 6 bases, with 10 bases between. The CDR3 coding sequence is TGTGCCAGCAGCTTACAGGGTCTATCTGAAGCTTTCTTT. It translates to CASSLQGLSEAFF.

The chain recombines TRBV5-1 with TRBJ2-3; D ambiguous. Looked up from germline, CDR1 is SGHRS and CDR2 is YFSETQ. V lost 1 base and J 4 bases, leaving 4 bases between the germline ends. The length of the CDR3 is 12 residues. CDR3 in amino acids: CASSLYSDTQYF. CDR3 nucleotides: TGCGCCAGCAGCTTGTACTCAGATACGCAGTATTTT.

The chain carries TRBV6-6 and TRBJ1-6, with a weak D call TRBD1 (5 bases). The CDR3 has 13 amino acids. V lost 10 bases and J lost 7, with 14 bases in between. Germline CDR1 is MNHNY and CDR2 is SVGAGI (reference sequence). CDR3: CATTTQVNSPLHF. In DNA form, the CDR3 reads TGTGCCACCACAACACAGGTCAATTCACCCCTCCACTTT.

This clone was counted a few times. The V and J genes are TRBV2 and TRBJ2-3, with D tentatively TRBD2 (6 bases). The V gene lost 6 bases and the J gene lost 2 bases, with 15 bases spanning the gap. Germline CDR1 reads SNHLY; CDR2 reads FYNNEI. The CDR3 totals 15 residues. The CDR3, as DNA: TGTGCCAGCAGACGATTTAGCGGCCCCACAGATACGCAGTATTTT. Protein sequence: CASRRFSGPTDTQYF.

On this clone: Germline and junction disagree at one end, which may indicate a read error. Other DNA sequences in the same sample also yield this CDR3. This rearrangement joins TRBV5-6 to TRBJ2-5, with a tentative D call TRBD1 (6 bases). Germline V gene sequence: CDR1 SGHDT, CDR2 YYEEEE. This CDR3 has 13 residues. In DNA, the CDR3 is TGTGCTAGCACCGGACAGAGAAATCTTCCCCAGTACTTC. It translates to CASTGQRNLPQYF.

This clone appeared once. The chain employs TRBV7-9 and TRBJ2-4, with 7 nucleotides matching TRBD1. The junction had 12 bases not matched to a gene; V was cut back by 3 bases and J by 7 bases. The CDR3 has 16 residues. In germline, CDR1 is SEHNR, CDR2 FQNEAQ (reference sequence). The CDR3 loop is CASSFMGIDRANIQYF. The CDR3 DNA sequence: TGTGCCAGCAGCTTTATGGGGATCGACAGGGCGAACATTCAGTACTTC.

The rearrangement uses TRBV10-3 and TRBJ2-3, with TRBD2 identical over 7 bases. The CDR3 covers 13 residues. CDR1 is ENHRY, CDR2 SYGVKD, per germline. Germline trimming cut 11 bases from V and 5 bases from J; bases unmatched to any gene: 10. CDR3 sequence: CALGGGGGDTQYF. The CDR3 DNA reads as TGTGCCCTGGGGGGGGGAGGTGGAGATACGCAGTATTTT.

This clone was seen once. This CDR3 is CASSPGGNQPQHF. In DNA, the CDR3 is TGTGCCAGCAGCCCGGGGGGTAATCAGCCCCAGCATTTT. The chain recombines TRBV5-6 with TRBJ1-5, with a possible D match to TRBD1 (5 bases). The germline V and J ends were trimmed by 4 bases and 4 bases, with 9 bases remaining between them. This CDR3 has 13 residues. Germline CDR1 reads SGHDT; CDR2 reads YYEEEE.

The chain is built from TRBV4-3 and TRBJ2-5; TRBD2 aligns across 13 bases. V was clipped by 0 bases and J by 3 bases; unmatched bases: 1. This CDR3 spans 16 amino acids. CDR1 is LGHNA and CDR2 is YSLEER in the germline V gene. In DNA, the CDR3 is TGCGCCAGCAGCCAAGATGGGACTAGCGGGGAAGAGACCCAGTACTTC. Translation gives CASSQDGTSGEETQYF.

The genes are TRBV19 and TRBJ2-7; D is undetermined. Trimming left V 0 bases short and J 1 base short, with 7 bases between. Per the germline V gene, CDR1 is LNHDA and CDR2 is SQIVND (reference sequence). This CDR3 region has 14 residues. In nucleotides, the CDR3 is TGTGCCAGTAGTATAGATCCCTATTCCTACGAGCAGTACTTC. This codes for CASSIDPYSYEQYF.

The V call is TRBV7-9, the J call TRBJ2-2; 8 nucleotides match TRBD1. CDR3 length equals 19 residues. V gave up 5 bases and J gave up 2 bases; unmatched junction bases: 16. Per germline, CDR1 SEHNR and CDR2 FQNEAQ (reference sequence). DNA for the CDR3: TGTGCCAGCAGCCCGCGTAGCCTGACAGGGGCCCTAAACACCGGGGAGCTGTTTTTT. Translation gives CASSPRSLTGALNTGELFF.

V usage is TRBV14 and J usage is TRBJ1-5; perhaps TRBD1 as D (5 bases). The germline V gene encodes CDR1 SGHDN and CDR2 FVKESK. Trimming cost V 4 bases and J 9 bases, with 10 bases left between them. The CDR3 consists of 12 residues. CDR3 sequence: CASSLTGGPQHF. The CDR3 nucleotides are TGTGCCAGCAGCCTTACCGGGGGGCCCCAGCATTTT. Full variable domain (missing parts from reference TRBV14 and TRBJ1-5): EAGVTQFPSHSVIEKGQTVTLRCDPISGHDNLYWYRRVMGKEIKFLLHFVKESKQDESGMPNNRFLAERTGGTYSTLKVQPAELEDSGVYFCASSLTGGPQHFGDGTRLSIL.

The rearrangement joins TRBV20-1 to TRBJ2-7, with a possible D match to TRBD1 (5 bases). The V end lost 3 bases, the J end lost 5 bases, and 20 bases lay between the germline ends. This CDR3 has 15 amino acids. Looked up from germline, CDR1 is DFQATT and CDR2 is SNEGSKA (reference sequence). CDR3 sequence: CSASLPRTGWNEQYF. The CDR3 region has the DNA TGCAGTGCTAGTTTGCCGAGAACAGGCTGGAACGAGCAGTACTTC.

This clone was detected a few times. This chain joins TRBV7-9 and TRBJ1-2, with 9 bases that match TRBD1. Germline V gene lookup returns CDR1 SEHNR and CDR2 FQNEAQ (reference sequence). CDR3 length equals 14 residues. V was pared by 4 bases and J by 3 bases, with 3 bases of the junction left unmatched. CDR3 amino acids: CASSSGTGHYGYTF. DNA of the CDR3: TGTGCCAGCAGCTCCGGGACAGGGCACTATGGCTACACCTTC.

The V and J genes are TRBV7-6 and TRBJ2-7; D is possibly TRBD2 (6 bases). V dropped 5 bases and J dropped 0 bases, with 14 bases sitting between them. This CDR3 has 15 amino acids. Germline loops: CDR1 SGHVS, CDR2 FNYEAQ. CDR3: CASSLGLGSSYEQYF. CDR3 DNA: TGTGCCAGCAGCCTGGGACTGGGAAGCTCCTACGAGCAGTACTTC.

The CDR3 region has the DNA TGTGCCTGGAGTCAAAGGGGCGAGCAGTACTTC. This encodes CAWSQRGEQYF. The rearrangement joins TRBV30 to TRBJ2-7; maybe TRBD1 (5 bases). Looked up from germline, CDR1 is GTSNPN and CDR2 is SVGIG (reference sequence). The CDR3 runs 11 residues. V gave up 2 bases and J gave up 6 bases, with 8 bases separating them.

This clone turned up a few times. The chain has TRBV10-3 and TRBJ2-1, with TRBD2 matching 11 bases. The germline CDR1 and CDR2 sequences are ENHRY and SYGVKD. The V gene end was trimmed by 4 bases and the J gene end by 6 bases; junction bases not matched to a gene: 2. The CDR3 covers 14 residues. The CDR3 DNA follows: TGTGCCATCAGTGGACTAGCGGGATCCAATGAGCAGTTCTTC. Protein: CAISGLAGSNEQFF.